A single sample gave rise to the 4 T cell receptor beta chains below, sequenced in a study of technical replicates of blood from several donors. This table comes from immunoSEQ multiplex PCR, and its TCRdb copy is limited to in-frame clones, with some not included. The sample lists about 84,000 clones, 97% seen once, with more than 0.15% in the top ten. The specimen was T cells isolated from PBMCs. The origin of the receptors is a human donor in good health.

The rearrangement links TRBV27 to TRBJ2-3, with TRBD1 as a possible D gene (6 bases). The germline V gene encodes CDR1 MNHEY and CDR2 SMNVEV (reference sequence). V dropped 6 bases and J dropped 3 bases, with 10 bases sitting between them. CDR3 length equals 13 residues. The CDR3 reads CASRRTGTDTQYF. The CDR3 DNA reads TGTGCCAGCAGGAGAACAGGGACAGATACGCAGTATTTT.

This chain links TRBV4-1 with TRBJ2-1; TRBD2 aligns across 11 bases. Trimming removed 4 bases from V and 5 bases from J; junction bases left unmatched: 13. In germline, CDR1 is MGHRA, CDR2 YSYEKL. The CDR3 loop spans 18 amino acids. The CDR3 is CASSLVGSGRVWDNEQFF. The CDR3 DNA reads TGCGCCAGCAGCCTCGTCGGTAGCGGGAGGGTGTGGGACAATGAGCAGTTCTTC.

The chain uses TRBV15 and TRBJ2-1; the D gene is possibly TRBD2 (6 bases). V lost 0 bases and J 0 bases, leaving 9 bases between the germline ends. Germline values: CDR1 LNHNV, CDR2 YYDKDF (reference sequence). The CDR3 consists of 16 residues. This CDR3 reads CATSRDLGGSYNEQFF. The CDR3 region has the DNA TGTGCCACCAGCAGAGATCTCGGGGGCTCCTACAATGAGCAGTTCTTC.

The V and J genes are TRBV7-9 and TRBJ1-5, with D unresolved. V gave up 3 bases and J gave up 8 bases, with 14 bases separating them. The germline V gene encodes CDR1 SEHNR and CDR2 FQNEAQ (reference sequence). The CDR3 covers 14 residues. The CDR3 loop is CASSLSTDSEPQHF. CDR3 in DNA: TGTGCCAGCAGCTTGTCGACTGATAGCGAGCCCCAGCATTTT.